The rows below give T cell receptor beta chains drawn from one sample of a study of identical twins. Each CDR3 protein gets one entry after TCRdb re-called the 5' RACE reads with MiXCR. The sample lists some 590,000 distinct CDR3 sequences; nearly 10% were seen once. These sequences were also reported in another study, on yellow fever vaccine responses in identical twins.

Material: PBMCs. The receptors were sampled from a young woman in good health. CDR3s leave out the opening cysteine and the closing phenylalanine or tryptophan. The order of the fields is CDR3 protein, clone size, J gene, CDR3 length, V gene, D gene. The D gene is left open where the match is weak. Size values are once, few and many counts, or a class for expanded clones, and some rows have none.

cdr3_aa: ASSESGLGEQY
clone_size: few
j_call: TRBJ2-7
cdr3_length: 11
v_call: TRBV2
d_call: .

cdr3_aa: ASSEMDRGSTDTQY
clone_size: many
j_call: TRBJ2-3
cdr3_length: 14
v_call: TRBV7-3
d_call: TRBD1

cdr3_aa: ATSEPSGTGGFDEQF
clone_size: .
j_call: TRBJ2-1
cdr3_length: 15
v_call: TRBV24-1
d_call: TRBD1

cdr3_aa: ATPRDRSYEQY
clone_size: .
j_call: TRBJ2-7
cdr3_length: 11
v_call: TRBV9
d_call: TRBD1

cdr3_aa: ASAPPEKVAGYT
clone_size: many
j_call: TRBJ1-2
cdr3_length: 12
v_call: TRBV12-3/TRBV12-4
d_call: .

cdr3_aa: ASSQNRAGGIYEQY
clone_size: many
j_call: TRBJ2-7
cdr3_length: 14
v_call: TRBV3-1
d_call: .

cdr3_aa: ASTRSASYNEQF
clone_size: .
j_call: TRBJ2-1
cdr3_length: 12
v_call: TRBV19
d_call: .

cdr3_aa: ASSEQGFETQY
clone_size: few
j_call: TRBJ2-5
cdr3_length: 11
v_call: TRBV2
d_call: .

cdr3_aa: ASSFESSGSSTQY
clone_size: few
j_call: TRBJ2-3
cdr3_length: 13
v_call: TRBV7-2
d_call: TRBD2

cdr3_aa: ASSPPVAGGRGEQF
clone_size: few
j_call: TRBJ2-1
cdr3_length: 14
v_call: TRBV28
d_call: TRBD2